This entry describes one T cell receptor beta chain. Method: immunoSEQ multiplex PCR; TCRdb's copy keeps in-frame clones and lacks some. The table lists about 14,000 clones, approximately 80% of them singletons. These data originate in a study of technical replicates of blood from four donors. The germline V gene has CDR1 GTSNPN and CDR2 SVGIG (reference sequence). J lost 4 bases, V lost 5 bases, and 2 bases had no gene match. The CDR3 consists of 12 residues. The sequencing sample was made of PBMCs. This chain uses TRBV30 with TRBJ2-7; 10 bases agree with TRBD1. The receptor's source is a human donor in good health. The CDR3 nucleotides read TGTGCCTGGGGGACAGGGGTTTACGAGCAGTACTTC. This gives the protein CAWGTGVYEQYF.